Below are 27 T cell receptor beta chains sequenced from a single sample in a study of beta chain features in type 1 diabetes. Reverse transcription of all isolated RNA meant that expressed TCRB transcripts were sequenced. Repertoires were generated with immunoSEQ multiplex PCR, while TCRdb's copy carries only in-frame clones and drops some. The sample lists roughly 310,000 clones; approximately 11% were seen once. The sequenced material came from naive CD4+ T cells from blood. The receptors originated from a woman in her 30s in good health.

This clone has a handful of counts. J is TRBJ2-5 and V is TRBV5-6; the D gene is possibly TRBD1 (6 bases). CDR3 length: 13 residues. Germline-derived CDR1 and CDR2 are SGHDT and YYEEEE. V was shortened by 3 bases and J by 7 bases, with 13 bases between the two germline ends. Here the CDR3 DNA reads TGTGCCAGCAGCTCCGGACAGTTGGGGACCCAGTACTTC. This translates into CASSSGQLGTQYF.

Only a few counts were recorded for this clone. The gene calls are TRBV18 and TRBJ2-3; 7 bases align to TRBD2. Germline assignment: CDR1 KGHSH and CDR2 LQKENI. The CDR3 spans 15 residues. Trimming cost V 5 bases and J 3 bases; bases outside gene matches: 8. The CDR3, as DNA: TGTGCCAGCTCATCTTTCAAGCGGGGAACAGATACGCAGTATTTT. Protein product: CASSSFKRGTDTQYF.

This clone was observed a handful of times. This sequence joins TRBV7-2 and TRBJ2-7, with unresolved D. Germline values: CDR1 SGHTA, CDR2 FQGNSA. The length of the CDR3 is 13 residues. Trimming took 1 base from V and 6 from J, leaving 10 bases between them. The CDR3 region has the DNA TGTGCCAGCAGCTTAGTGACACCTCCCGAGCAGTACTTC. It specifies CASSLVTPPEQYF.

This chain joins TRBV18 and TRBJ2-7; possibly TRBD2 for D (5 bases). The V end was cut by 9 bases, the J end by 0 bases, with 12 bases between. CDR3 size: 13 residues. Germline V gives CDR1 KGHSH, CDR2 LQKENI. Here the CDR3 reads CASSSGDSYEQYF. CDR3 sequence (DNA): TGTGCCAGTAGTTCCGGGGACTCCTACGAGCAGTACTTC. The full variable domain, in which reference TRBV18 and TRBJ2-7 provide the parts outside the CDR3, is NAGVMQNPRHLVRRRGQEARLRCSPMKGHSHVYWYRQLPEEGLKFMVYLQKENIIDESGMPKERFSAEFPKEGPSILRIQQVVRGDSAAYFCASSSGDSYEQYFGPGTRLTVT.

This clone has more than one count but fewer than ten. The chain joins TRBV11-2 to TRBJ2-3; a possible D gene is TRBD1 (5 bases). The CDR3 consists of 15 residues. V dropped 1 base and J dropped 5 bases, with 13 bases sitting between them. The germline V gene encodes CDR1 SGHAT and CDR2 FQNNGV. This chain's CDR3 is CASSLGPERGDTQYF. CDR3 coding DNA: TGTGCCAGCAGCTTAGGACCGGAAAGGGGAGATACGCAGTATTTT.

This clone was counted only a few times. V and J are TRBV4-1 and TRBJ2-7; D unresolved. CDR3 length: 12 residues. Trimming shortened V by 6 bases and J by 7 bases, and 13 bases separated the two germline ends. The germline V gene has CDR1 MGHRA and CDR2 YSYEKL. CDR3 sequence (DNA): TGCGCCAGCAGGCCCCCGATGAGGGAGCAGTACTTC. It encodes CASRPPMREQYF.

This chain links TRBV18 with TRBJ2-2; 10 nucleotides line up with TRBD1. Germline V CDR1 and CDR2: KGHSH, LQKENI. The CDR3 contains 16 residues. Germline trimming cut 3 bases from V and 5 bases from J; bases unmatched to any gene: 6. CDR3 residues: CASSPPDRGKTGELFF. CDR3 in DNA: TGTGCCAGCTCACCGCCGGACAGGGGGAAGACCGGGGAGCTGTTTTTT.

This chain links TRBV19 with TRBJ1-2; 11 bases map to TRBD1. The CDR3 contains 13 residues. Germline-derived CDR1 and CDR2 are LNHDA and SQIVND (reference sequence). The ends lost 7 bases at V and 8 bases at J; junction bases unmatched: 6. The CDR3 here is CASISGQGDGYTF. Here the CDR3 DNA reads TGTGCCAGTATATCGGGACAGGGGGACGGCTACACCTTC.

The rearrangement links TRBV7-2 to TRBJ1-2; TRBD1 is a possible D gene (6 bases). The CDR3 runs to 15 residues. Per germline, CDR1 SGHTA and CDR2 FQGNSA. V gave up 2 bases and J gave up 6 bases, with 16 bases separating them. CDR3 residues: CASSLTPGGQNGYTF. CDR3 coding DNA: TGTGCCAGCAGCTTAACTCCAGGAGGACAGAATGGCTACACCTTC.

This clone was observed a few times. The chain employs TRBV10-3 and TRBJ1-1; TRBD1 matches at 7 bases. From germline, CDR1 is ENHRY and CDR2 SYGVKD. V lost 8 bases, J lost 4 bases, and 7 bases stayed unmatched. This CDR3 spans 13 amino acids. CDR3 in DNA: TGTGCCATCGGGACAGTAGGGACCACTGAAGCTTTCTTT. Translated: CAIGTVGTTEAFF.

This clone was seen a few times. The CDR3 here is CASSRQGTHEQFF. In nucleotides, the CDR3 is TGCGCCAGCAGCCGGCAGGGTACCCATGAGCAGTTCTTC. The V and J genes are TRBV4-3 and TRBJ2-1; tentative D call: TRBD1 (5 bases). Germline loops: CDR1 LGHNA, CDR2 YSLEER. Between the trimmed V and J ends, which lost 4 bases and 8 bases, there was a span of 12 bases. The CDR3 contains 13 residues.

This clone was observed a few times. V gene TRBV7-3 combines with J gene TRBJ2-1, with 9 bases matching TRBD2. V shed 3 bases, J shed 7 bases, and the junction held 4 bases outside the gene matches. Per the germline V gene, CDR1 is SGHTA and CDR2 is FQGTGA. The CDR3 spans 14 residues. CDR3 region: CASSLGTSRNEQFF. DNA of the CDR3: TGTGCCAGCAGCTTGGGGACTAGCCGGAATGAGCAGTTCTTC. Looking up the rest from reference TRBV7-3 and TRBJ2-1 gives the full variable domain: GAGVSQTPSNKVTEKGKYVELRCDPISGHTALYWYRQSLGQGPEFLIYFQGTGAADDSGLPNDRFFAVRPEGSVSTLKIQRTERGDSAVYLCASSLGTSRNEQFFGPGTRLTVL.

This clone was observed a handful of times. This chain joins TRBV5-1 and TRBJ2-1; D call uncertain. CDR1 and CDR2 (germline): SGHRS, YFSETQ. V lost 1 base to trimming and J lost 4 bases, with 6 bases between them. The CDR3 sequence is 13 residues long. Written as DNA, the CDR3 is TGCGCCAGCAGCTTGACAGTTTACAATGAGCAGTTCTTC. Its translation: CASSLTVYNEQFF. Looking up the rest from reference TRBV5-1 and TRBJ2-1 gives the full variable domain: KAGVTQTPRYLIKTRGQQVTLSCSPISGHRSVSWYQQTPGQGLQFLFEYFSETQRNKGNFPGRFSGRQFSNSRSEMNVSTLELGDSALYLCASSLTVYNEQFFGPGTRLTVL.

The V gene is TRBV5-1, the J gene TRBJ2-7; 13 bases fit TRBD2. Germline V CDR1 and CDR2: SGHRS, YFSETQ. V shed 4 bases, J shed 2 bases, and the junction held 15 bases outside the gene matches. The CDR3 runs to 19 residues. CDR3 coding DNA: TGCGCCAGCAGCGAAGGGACTAGCGGGAAGATTCGAAGAGCCTACGAGCAGTACTTC. This sequence encodes CASSEGTSGKIRRAYEQYF.

This clone turned up a few times. At the DNA level, this CDR3 is encoded by other sequences in the same sample as well. The V gene is TRBV18, the J gene TRBJ2-2; TRBD1 might be the D (6 bases). The CDR3 runs to 14 residues. The V end was cut by 3 bases, the J end by 2 bases, with 7 bases between. In germline, CDR1 is KGHSH, CDR2 LQKENI. CDR3 residues: CASSPGQNTGELFF. The CDR3 DNA follows: TGTGCCAGCTCACCGGGACAAAACACCGGGGAGCTGTTTTTT.

Here the CDR3 reads CASSLGYQPQHF. The CDR3, as DNA: TGTGCCAGCAGCTTAGGCTATCAGCCCCAGCATTTT. This sequence joins TRBV13 and TRBJ1-5; D is undetermined. Germline values: CDR1 PRHDT, CDR2 FYEKMQ (reference sequence). V was pared by 0 bases and J by 5 bases, with 2 bases between. The CDR3 runs to 12 residues.

The genes are TRBV5-1 and TRBJ1-4; 7 positions agree with TRBD1. Germline V lookup: CDR1 SGHRS, CDR2 YFSETQ. V dropped 1 base and J dropped 3; count of bases not matched to a gene: 0. The length of the CDR3 is 14 residues. CDR3 nucleotides: TGCGCCAGCAGCTTGACAGGGGCTAATGAAAAACTGTTTTTT. It specifies CASSLTGANEKLFF.

A note on this clone: This same CDR3 is encoded by further DNA sequences in the sample. The rearrangement uses TRBV7-3 and TRBJ2-1; 7 bases fit TRBD2. The germline gives CDR1 SGHTA, CDR2 FQGTGA. The CDR3 runs 15 residues. The trim removed 5 bases at V and 2 bases at J, leaving 6 bases unmatched. This CDR3 is CASSPRDYPYNEQFF. As DNA, the CDR3 is TGTGCCAGCAGCCCGCGGGACTACCCCTACAATGAGCAGTTCTTC.

V gene TRBV29-1 combines with J gene TRBJ2-5; 10 nucleotides align to TRBD1. The CDR3 consists of 19 residues. J gave up 5 bases and V 4 bases, and 22 bases lay outside the gene matches. Per the germline V gene, CDR1 is SQVTM and CDR2 is ANQGSEA. As DNA, the CDR3 is TGCAGCGTTGGCCCCCCCTCTCTGTGGACAGGGGGTGGGTGGGAGACCCAGTACTTC. This translates into CSVGPPSLWTGGGWETQYF.

This clone turned up a few times. The chain recombines TRBV6-5 with TRBJ1-2; D may be TRBD1 (6 bases). The V gene lost 6 bases and the J gene lost 7 bases, with 18 bases spanning the gap. Looked up from germline, CDR1 is MNHEY and CDR2 is SVGAGI. The CDR3 length is 14 residues. The CDR3 coding sequence is TGTGCCAGCAGACCCGGCAGGGGCCACAGTGGCTACACCTTC. It codes for CASRPGRGHSGYTF.

This clone turned up a few times. The same CDR3 is also encoded by other DNA sequences in this sample. V gene TRBV2 combines with J gene TRBJ2-7; D unclear. Germline-derived CDR1 and CDR2 are SNHLY and FYNNEI. V was shortened by 2 bases and J by 4 bases, with 3 bases between the two germline ends. This CDR3 spans 11 amino acids. The DNA for the CDR3 is TGTGCCAGCAGTGAACTGTACGAGCAGTACTTC. Translating it yields CASSELYEQYF.

V usage is TRBV4-2 and J usage is TRBJ1-1; TRBD1 agrees at 9 bases. This CDR3 comprises 15 residues. V gave up 5 bases and J gave up 0 bases; unmatched junction bases: 4. Looked up from germline, CDR1 is LGHNA and CDR2 is YNFKEQ. The CDR3 region is CASSDGTGMNTEAFF. DNA of the CDR3: TGTGCCAGCAGCGACGGGACAGGGATGAACACTGAAGCTTTCTTT.

The chain combines TRBV11-1 with TRBJ2-7, with 9 bases lining up with TRBD2. The CDR3 has 14 residues. The germline V gene has CDR1 SGHAT and CDR2 FQDESV (reference sequence). V shed 2 bases and J 3 bases; nucleotides not matched to a gene: 2. The CDR3 here is CASSLLAGNYEQYF. The CDR3 DNA reads TGTGCCAGCAGCTTACTAGCGGGGAACTACGAGCAGTACTTC.

On this clone: The sample holds other DNA sequences that translate to the same CDR3. J is TRBJ2-1 and V is TRBV5-1; perhaps TRBD1 as D (5 bases). V was shortened by 0 bases and J by 0 bases, with 7 bases between the two germline ends. The CDR3 contains 15 residues. Per germline, CDR1 SGHRS and CDR2 YFSETQ. CDR3 in DNA: TGCGCCAGCAGCTTGGTAGGGGACTCCTACAATGAGCAGTTCTTC. It is translated as CASSLVGDSYNEQFF.

The chain employs TRBV2 and TRBJ1-2; D gene ambiguous. This CDR3 contains 14 residues. Trimming left V 6 bases short and J 4 bases short, with 15 bases between. Germline V gene lookup returns CDR1 SNHLY and CDR2 FYNNEI. CDR3 region: CASRGAPRSYGYTF. The CDR3 DNA reads TGTGCCAGCAGGGGCGCGCCCAGATCCTATGGCTACACCTTC.

The chain joins TRBV9 to TRBJ2-1; 11 nucleotides match TRBD2. Germline V gene sequence: CDR1 SGDLS, CDR2 YYNGEE. V trimming: 5 bases; J trimming: 8 bases; junction bases outside the gene matches: 6. The CDR3 loop spans 14 amino acids. CDR3 protein: CASRGTSGFDEQFF. The CDR3 DNA sequence: TGTGCCAGCAGAGGGACTAGCGGCTTTGATGAGCAGTTCTTC.

The V call is TRBV7-9, the J call TRBJ2-1; D gene unclear. There are 12 residues in the CDR3. Looked up from germline, CDR1 is SEHNR and CDR2 is FQNEAQ (reference sequence). The V and J ends lost 7 bases and 8 bases respectively, with 12 bases between them. For the CDR3, the DNA is TGTGCCAGCATTGCTAGGCGCGATGAGCAGTTCTTC. This codes for CASIARRDEQFF.